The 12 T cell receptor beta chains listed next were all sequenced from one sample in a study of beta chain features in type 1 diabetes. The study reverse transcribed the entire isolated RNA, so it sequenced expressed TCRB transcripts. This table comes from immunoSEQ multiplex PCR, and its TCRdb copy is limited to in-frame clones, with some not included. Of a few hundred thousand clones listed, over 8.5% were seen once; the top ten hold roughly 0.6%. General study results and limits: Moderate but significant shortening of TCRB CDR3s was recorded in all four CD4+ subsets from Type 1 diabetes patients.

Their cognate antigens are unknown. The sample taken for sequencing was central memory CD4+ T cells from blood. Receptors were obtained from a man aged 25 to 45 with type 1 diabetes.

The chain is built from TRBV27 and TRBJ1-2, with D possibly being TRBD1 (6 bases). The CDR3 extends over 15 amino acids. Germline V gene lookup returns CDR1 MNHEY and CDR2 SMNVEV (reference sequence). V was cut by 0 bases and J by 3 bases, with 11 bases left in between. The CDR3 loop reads CASSLSHRDYYGYTF. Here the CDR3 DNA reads TGTGCCAGCAGTTTATCCCACAGGGACTACTATGGCTACACCTTC.

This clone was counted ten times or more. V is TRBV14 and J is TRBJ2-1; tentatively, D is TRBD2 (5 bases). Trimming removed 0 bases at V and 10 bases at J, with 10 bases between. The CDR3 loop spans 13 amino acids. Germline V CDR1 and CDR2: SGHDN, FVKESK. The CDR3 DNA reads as TGTGCCAGCAGCCAAGAGCTAGCCGGGGAGCAGTTCTTC. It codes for CASSQELAGEQFF.

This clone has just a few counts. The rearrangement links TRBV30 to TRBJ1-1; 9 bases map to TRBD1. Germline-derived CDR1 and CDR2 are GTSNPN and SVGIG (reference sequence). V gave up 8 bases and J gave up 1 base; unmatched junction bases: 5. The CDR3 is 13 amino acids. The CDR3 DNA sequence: TGTGCCGGACAGGGGTGGGGGAACACTGAAGCTTTCTTT. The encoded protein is CAGQGWGNTEAFF.

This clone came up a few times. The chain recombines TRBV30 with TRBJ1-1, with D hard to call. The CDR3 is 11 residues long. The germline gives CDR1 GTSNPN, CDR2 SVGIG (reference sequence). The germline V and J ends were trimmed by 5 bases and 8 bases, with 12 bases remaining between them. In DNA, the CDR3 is TGTGCCTGGGTCCTTGCTAGGGAAGCTTTCTTT. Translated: CAWVLAREAFF.

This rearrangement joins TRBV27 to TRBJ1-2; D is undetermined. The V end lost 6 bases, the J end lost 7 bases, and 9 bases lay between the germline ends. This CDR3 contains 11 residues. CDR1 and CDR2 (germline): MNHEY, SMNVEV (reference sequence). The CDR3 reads CASRVWAGYTF. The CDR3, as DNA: TGTGCCAGCAGGGTGTGGGCTGGCTACACCTTC.

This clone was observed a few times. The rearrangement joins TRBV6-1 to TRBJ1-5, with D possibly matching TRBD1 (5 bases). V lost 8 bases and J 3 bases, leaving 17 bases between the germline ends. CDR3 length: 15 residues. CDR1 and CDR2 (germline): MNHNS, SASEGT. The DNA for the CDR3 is TGTGCCAGCGCGACGGGGCAGGGATACAATCAGCCCCAGCATTTT. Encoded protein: CASATGQGYNQPQHF.

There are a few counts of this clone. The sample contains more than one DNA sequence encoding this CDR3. The CDR3 loop reads CASSLDRYEQYF. For the CDR3, the DNA is TGCGCCAGCAGCTTGGATCGATACGAGCAGTACTTC. V and J are TRBV5-1 and TRBJ2-7, with D hard to call. This CDR3 region has 12 residues. Germline V gives CDR1 SGHRS, CDR2 YFSETQ. V dropped 0 bases and J dropped 4 bases, with 5 bases sitting between them.

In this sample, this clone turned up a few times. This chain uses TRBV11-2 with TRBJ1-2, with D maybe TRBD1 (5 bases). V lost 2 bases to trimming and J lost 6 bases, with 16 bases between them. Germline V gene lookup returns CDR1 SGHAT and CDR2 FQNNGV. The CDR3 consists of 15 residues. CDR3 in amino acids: CASSLPGLRDNGYTF. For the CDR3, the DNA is TGTGCCAGCAGCTTACCGGGACTGAGAGATAATGGCTACACCTTC.

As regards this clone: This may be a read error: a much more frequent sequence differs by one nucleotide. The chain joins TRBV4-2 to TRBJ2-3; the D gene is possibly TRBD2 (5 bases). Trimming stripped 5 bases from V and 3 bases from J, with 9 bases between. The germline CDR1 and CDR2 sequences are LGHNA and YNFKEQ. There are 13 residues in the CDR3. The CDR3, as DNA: TGTGCCAGCAGCTTGGGGAGAACAGATACGCAGTATTTT. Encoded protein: CASSLGRTDTQYF.

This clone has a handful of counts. The CDR3: CASSLQAGEIYEQYF. The CDR3 DNA reads as TGTGCCAGCAGCTTACAAGCGGGAGAAATCTACGAGCAGTACTTC. The V and J genes are TRBV7-2 and TRBJ2-7; TRBD2 matches 8 bases. The CDR3 is 15 residues long. From germline, CDR1 is SGHTA and CDR2 FQGNSA. The V segment lost 2 bases and the J segment 3 bases; nucleotides outside the gene matches: 6. Drawing the rest from reference TRBV7-2 and TRBJ2-7, the complete variable domain is GAGVSQSPSNKVTEKGKDVELRCDPISGHTALYWYRQSLGQGLEFLIYFQGNSAPDKSGLPSDRFSAERTGGSVSTLTIQRTQQEDSAVYLCASSLQAGEIYEQYFGPGTRLTVT.

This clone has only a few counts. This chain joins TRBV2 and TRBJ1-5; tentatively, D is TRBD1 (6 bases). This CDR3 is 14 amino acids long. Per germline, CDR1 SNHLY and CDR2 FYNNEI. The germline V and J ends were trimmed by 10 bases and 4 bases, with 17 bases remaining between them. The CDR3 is CATTSRQGNQPQHF. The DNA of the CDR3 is TGTGCCACCACTTCAAGGCAGGGGAATCAGCCCCAGCATTTT.

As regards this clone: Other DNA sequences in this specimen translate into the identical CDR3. CDR3 coding DNA: TGCGCCAGCAGCTTGTCCCCGGGACAGGGTGATGAAAAACTGTTTTTT. This codes for CASSLSPGQGDEKLFF. The genes are TRBV5-1 and TRBJ1-4; TRBD1 aligns across 9 bases. Per germline, CDR1 SGHRS and CDR2 YFSETQ. The CDR3 sequence is 16 residues long. V was clipped by 1 base and J by 6 bases; unmatched bases: 7.